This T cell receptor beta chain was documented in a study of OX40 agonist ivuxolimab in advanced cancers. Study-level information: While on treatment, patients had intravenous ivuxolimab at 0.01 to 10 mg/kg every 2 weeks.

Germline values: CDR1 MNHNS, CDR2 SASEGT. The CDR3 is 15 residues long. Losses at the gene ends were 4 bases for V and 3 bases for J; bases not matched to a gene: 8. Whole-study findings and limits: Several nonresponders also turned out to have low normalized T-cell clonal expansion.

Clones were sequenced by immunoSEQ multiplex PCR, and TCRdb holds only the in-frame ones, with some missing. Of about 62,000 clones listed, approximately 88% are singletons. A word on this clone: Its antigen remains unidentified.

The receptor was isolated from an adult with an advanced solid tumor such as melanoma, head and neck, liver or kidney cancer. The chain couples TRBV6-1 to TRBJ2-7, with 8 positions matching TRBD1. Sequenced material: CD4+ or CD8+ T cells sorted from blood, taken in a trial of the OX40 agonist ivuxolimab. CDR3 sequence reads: CASSGTGQGLYEQYF. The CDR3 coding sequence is TGTGCCAGCAGTGGTACAGGACAGGGTCTCTACGAGCAGTACTTC.